This paragraph reports one T cell receptor (beta chain). Its antigen is not identified. This sample is part of a study of cytomegalovirus exposure and HLA in healthy donors. As for the study in general: HLA-typed donors were the source of about 81 million unique TCRs held in an early data release. Caucasian-associated ancestry cluster membership applied to about 83% of under 450 genotyped donors.

V dropped 4 bases and J dropped 1; count of bases not matched to a gene: 10. The CDR3 runs 18 residues. CDR1 SGHDT and CDR2 YYEEEE come from the germline V gene. With 60 Vbeta and 13 Jbeta primers, the PCR was carried out. Profiled with immunoSEQ multiplex PCR; TCRdb holds only in-frame clones, not every one. The table lists around 150,000 clones. Broader study findings: Later on, analysis showed that most CMV-associated TCR beta chains appeared to be HLA-restricted.

This sequence originates from a woman in her fifties or sixties in good health and CMV-seronegative. The gene calls are TRBV5-6 and TRBJ2-6; 8 bases line up with TRBD1. Sequencing was carried out using PBMCs. CDR3 DNA sequence: TGTGCCAGCAGCCCCGGACAGGGTCTTGCGTCTGGGGCCAACGTCCTGACTTTC. Translating gives CASSPGQGLASGANVLTF.